This T cell receptor (beta chain) was recorded in a study of cytomegalovirus exposure and HLA in healthy donors. Notes on the study in general: Associated with cytomegalovirus, according to the listing, were around 160 TCR beta chains. When the data were analyzed later, several of the most significant clusters appeared to be linked to common viral pathogens. Exclusion applied to some V segments, including TRBV6-2 and TRBV6-3, as they were indistinguishable.

Vbeta (60) and Jbeta (13) primers were used in the PCR. Repertoires were generated with immunoSEQ multiplex PCR, while TCRdb's copy carries only in-frame clones and drops some. The repertoire has around 280,000 clones, about 90% of them found once; the top ten carry about 2.5%. As to this clone: As yet, its antigen is unknown.

Unmatched junction bases numbered 8, after V lost 6 bases and J lost 4 bases. This CDR3 contains 14 residues. Per the germline V gene, CDR1 is MNHEY and CDR2 is SMNVEV (reference sequence). The TCR sequence derives from a woman between 18 and 30 years old in good health and CMV-seronegative. This chain uses TRBV27 with TRBJ1-2, with TRBD1 identical over 7 bases. The sample taken for sequencing was PBMCs. CDR3 loop: CASRGTDSLYGYTF. CDR3 sequence (DNA): TGTGCCAGCAGGGGGACAGATTCCCTCTATGGCTACACCTTC.